This section outlines one T cell receptor (beta chain) sequence together with its context. The data stem from a study of T cells in Graves' hyperthyroidism and ophthalmopathy. The TCR beta CDR3 regions underwent amplification using RNA transcripts as the source. Initially, a first-round RT-PCR of the TCR CDR3 employed the HTBI primer set. MiXCR, run by TCRdb on the multiplex PCR reads, gives a single entry per CDR3 protein. The repertoire includes approximately 510,000 distinct CDR3 sequences, 20% of them detected once, and around 27% sits in the top ten. Germline loops: CDR1 PRHDT, CDR2 FYEKMQ (reference sequence). V was trimmed by 4 bases and J by 9 bases, leaving 15 bases between them. This CDR3 is 13 amino acids long.

The chain is built from TRBV13 and TRBJ2-5; possible D gene TRBD1, 6 bases. The TCR was taken from a man aged 18 to 29 with Graves' hyperthyroidism. The source material was blood. In DNA form, the CDR3 reads TGTGCCAGCAGCTCGGACAGAGCGCAGGCCCAGTACTTC. Translated, it gives CASSSDRAQAQYF.